This is a list of T cell receptor beta chains from one sample in a study of blood T cell repertoires in COVID-19. The protocol was immunoSEQ multiplex PCR, while the TCRdb copy is restricted to in-frame clones and leaves out a portion. The table has about 220,000 clones, roughly four fifths seen once. The sequenced sample consisted of PBMCs or T cells enriched from blood (not recorded which). The receptors originated from a woman in her forties with acute COVID-19. CDR3s leave out the opening cysteine and the closing phenylalanine or tryptophan. A D gene is named only where the DNA matches it firmly.

D: -
J: TRBJ1-2
V: TRBV2
length: 11
CDR3: ASSDDRGYGYT

D: TRBD1
J: TRBJ1-2
V: TRBV2
length: 13
CDR3: ASRGQGVRDYGYT

D: -
J: TRBJ1-3
V: TRBV2
length: 14
CDR3: ASSIRQALSGNTIY

D: -
J: TRBJ1-2
V: TRBV4-3
length: 12
CDR3: ASSQEVQVHGYT

D: -
J: TRBJ1-2
V: TRBV6-2/TRBV6-3
length: 10
CDR3: ASSIGGYGYT

D: -
J: TRBJ2-2
V: TRBV11-2
length: 13
CDR3: ASSPGGSNTGELF

D: TRBD2
J: TRBJ2-7
V: TRBV19
length: 12
CDR3: ASSIKGLAGEQY

D: -
J: TRBJ1-5
V: TRBV2
length: 16
CDR3: ASSPQAGTLVAGQPQH

D: TRBD2
J: TRBJ2-1
V: TRBV7-2
length: 14
CDR3: ASSLVSGRTYNEQF

D: -
J: TRBJ2-7
V: TRBV9
length: 10
CDR3: ASSGEFYEQY

D: -
J: TRBJ1-6
V: TRBV30
length: 12
CDR3: AWSVLGARSPLH

D: TRBD2
J: TRBJ2-1
V: TRBV7-9
length: 15
CDR3: ASSLGTSMLSYNEQF

D: -
J: TRBJ2-2
V: TRBV19
length: 11
CDR3: ASSIVDTGELF

D: -
J: TRBJ2-7
V: TRBV4-1
length: 16
CDR3: ASSQDLRTASSSYEQY

D: -
J: TRBJ2-7
V: TRBV7-9
length: 12
CDR3: ASRQTGEAYEQY

D: -
J: TRBJ2-1
V: TRBV30
length: 11
CDR3: AWSRDSYNEQF

D: -
J: TRBJ2-1
V: TRBV5-6
length: 13
CDR3: ASSLRQADYNEQF

D: -
J: TRBJ2-2
V: TRBV14
length: 13
CDR3: ASSQGQVGTGELF

D: TRBD1
J: TRBJ1-2
V: TRBV19
length: 12
CDR3: ASSPDRRVGGYT

D: -
J: TRBJ2-7
V: TRBV5-6
length: 14
CDR3: ASSSLQGGGSYEQY

D: TRBD2
J: TRBJ2-5
V: TRBV18
length: 13
CDR3: ASSPRPSGQETQY

D: TRBD2
J: TRBJ2-7
V: TRBV9
length: 15
CDR3: ASSVGSASGASYEQY

D: -
J: TRBJ2-1
V: TRBV9
length: 13
CDR3: ASSPLSGLYNEQF

D: -
J: TRBJ1-4
V: TRBV6-5
length: 13
CDR3: ASSGWGEGGEKLF

D: -
J: TRBJ1-3
V: TRBV19
length: 10
CDR3: ASSPAGGTIY

D: TRBD1
J: TRBJ1-1
V: TRBV19
length: 12
CDR3: ASSKGALNTEAF

D: -
J: TRBJ2-5
V: TRBV4-1
length: 13
CDR3: ASSLALAGQETQY

D: TRBD2
J: TRBJ2-1
V: TRBV28
length: 13
CDR3: ASRSPGTSLNEQF

D: TRBD1
J: TRBJ1-1
V: TRBV5-1
length: 11
CDR3: ASSSGQGSEAF

D: -
J: TRBJ2-2
V: TRBV5-4
length: 14
CDR3: ASSWVPQGSAGELF

D: -
J: TRBJ2-7
V: TRBV5-1
length: 10
CDR3: ASSTGSYEQY

D: TRBD2
J: TRBJ2-1
V: TRBV5-4
length: 15
CDR3: ASSFPVGTSGYNEQF

D: -
J: TRBJ1-2
V: TRBV2
length: 13
CDR3: ASSEALRQIYGYT

D: TRBD2
J: TRBJ2-7
V: TRBV6-2/TRBV6-3
length: 13
CDR3: ASSYQRGGMYEQY

D: -
J: TRBJ2-1
V: TRBV2
length: 8
CDR3: ASGLHEQF

D: TRBD1
J: TRBJ1-2
V: TRBV11-1
length: 10
CDR3: ASSGQGYGYT

D: -
J: TRBJ1-2
V: TRBV13
length: 11
CDR3: ASSLRGLYGYT

D: TRBD1
J: TRBJ1-5
V: TRBV2
length: 14
CDR3: ASQGGGGASNQPQH

D: -
J: TRBJ1-1
V: TRBV5-1
length: 12
CDR3: ASSPLGGSTEAF

D: -
J: TRBJ2-3
V: TRBV7-5
length: 14
CDR3: ARSSQTLSGTDTQY